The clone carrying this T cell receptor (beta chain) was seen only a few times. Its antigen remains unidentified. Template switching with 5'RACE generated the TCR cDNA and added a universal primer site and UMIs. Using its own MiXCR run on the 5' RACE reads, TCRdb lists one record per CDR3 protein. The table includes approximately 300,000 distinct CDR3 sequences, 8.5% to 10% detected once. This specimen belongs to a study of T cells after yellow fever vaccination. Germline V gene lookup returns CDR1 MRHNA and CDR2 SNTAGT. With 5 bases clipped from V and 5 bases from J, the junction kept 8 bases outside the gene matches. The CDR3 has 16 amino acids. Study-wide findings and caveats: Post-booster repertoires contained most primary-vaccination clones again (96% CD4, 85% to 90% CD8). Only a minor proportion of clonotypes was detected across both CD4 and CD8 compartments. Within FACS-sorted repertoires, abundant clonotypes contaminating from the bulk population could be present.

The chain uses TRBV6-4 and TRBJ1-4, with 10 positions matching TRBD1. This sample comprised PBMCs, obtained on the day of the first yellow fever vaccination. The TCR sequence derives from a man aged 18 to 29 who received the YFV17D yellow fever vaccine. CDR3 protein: CASSSTGGERNEKLFF. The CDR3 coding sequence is TGTGCCAGCAGTTCGACAGGGGGCGAGAGAAATGAAAAACTGTTTTTT.